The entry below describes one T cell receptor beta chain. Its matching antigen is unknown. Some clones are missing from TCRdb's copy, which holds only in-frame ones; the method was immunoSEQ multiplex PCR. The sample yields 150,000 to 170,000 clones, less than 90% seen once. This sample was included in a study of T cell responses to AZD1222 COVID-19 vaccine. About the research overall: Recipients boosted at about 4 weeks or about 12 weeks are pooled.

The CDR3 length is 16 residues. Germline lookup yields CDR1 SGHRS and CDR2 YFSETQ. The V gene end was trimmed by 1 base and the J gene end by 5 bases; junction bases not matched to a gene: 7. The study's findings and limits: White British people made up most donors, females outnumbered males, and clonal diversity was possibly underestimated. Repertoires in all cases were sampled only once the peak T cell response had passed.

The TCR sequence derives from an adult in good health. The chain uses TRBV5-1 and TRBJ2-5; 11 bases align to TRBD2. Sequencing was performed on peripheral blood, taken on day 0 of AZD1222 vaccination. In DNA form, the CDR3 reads TGCGCCAGCAGCTTGAGTAGCGGGGGGGCCGGTGAGACCCAGTACTTC. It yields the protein CASSLSSGGAGETQYF.